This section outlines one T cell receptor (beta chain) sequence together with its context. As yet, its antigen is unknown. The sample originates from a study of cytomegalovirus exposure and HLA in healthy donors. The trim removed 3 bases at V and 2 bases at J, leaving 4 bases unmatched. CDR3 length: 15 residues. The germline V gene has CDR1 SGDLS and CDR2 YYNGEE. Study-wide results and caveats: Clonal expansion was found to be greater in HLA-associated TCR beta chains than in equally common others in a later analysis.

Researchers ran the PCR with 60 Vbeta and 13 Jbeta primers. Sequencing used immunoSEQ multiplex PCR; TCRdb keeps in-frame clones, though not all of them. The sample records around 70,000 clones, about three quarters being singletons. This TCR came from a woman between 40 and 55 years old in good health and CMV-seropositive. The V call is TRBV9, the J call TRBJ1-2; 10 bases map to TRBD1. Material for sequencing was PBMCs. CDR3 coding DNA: TGTGCCAGCAGCGGATGGACAGGGGGGAACTATGGCTACACCTTC. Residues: CASSGWTGGNYGYTF.